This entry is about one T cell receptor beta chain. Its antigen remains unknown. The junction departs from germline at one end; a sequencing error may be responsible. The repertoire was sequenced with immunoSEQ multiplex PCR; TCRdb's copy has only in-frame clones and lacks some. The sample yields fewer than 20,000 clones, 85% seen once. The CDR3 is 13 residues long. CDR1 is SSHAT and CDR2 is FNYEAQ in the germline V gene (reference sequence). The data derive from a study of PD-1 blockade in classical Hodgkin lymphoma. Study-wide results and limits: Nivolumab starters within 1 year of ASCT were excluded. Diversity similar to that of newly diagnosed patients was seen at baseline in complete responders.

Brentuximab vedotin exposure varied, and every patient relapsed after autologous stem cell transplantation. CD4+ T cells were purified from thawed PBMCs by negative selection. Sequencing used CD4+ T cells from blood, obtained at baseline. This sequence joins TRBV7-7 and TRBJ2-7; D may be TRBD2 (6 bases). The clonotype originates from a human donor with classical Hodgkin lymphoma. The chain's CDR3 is CASSLSEGSEQYF. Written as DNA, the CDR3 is TGTGCTAGCAGCTTATCGGAGGGTTCCGAGCAGTACTTC.